The 13 T cell receptor beta chains below come from one sample, sequenced in a study of CD8 T cells in Susac syndrome. An input of about 0.5 to 1 ug of RNA was subjected to reverse transcription using random hexamers. TCRdb analysed the immunoSEQ multiplex PCR reads with MiXCR anew, one entry per CDR3 protein. This sample has more than 70,000 distinct CDR3 sequences; around 90% occur once, and the top ten carry just over 0.5%. Sequencing was done on a sample of CD8+ T cells from PBMCs. The receptors stem from a human donor with multiple sclerosis.

The chain recombines TRBV20-1 with TRBJ2-1; D gene uncertain. The V gene lost 4 bases and the J gene lost 4 bases, with 8 bases spanning the gap. From germline, CDR1 is DFQATT and CDR2 SNEGSKA (reference sequence). The CDR3 length is 12 residues. CDR3 sequence: CSAILPYNEQFF. CDR3 sequence (DNA): TGCAGTGCTATACTCCCTTACAATGAGCAGTTCTTC.

The V gene is TRBV12-3 or TRBV12-4, the J gene TRBJ1-1; D gene ambiguous. V dropped 3 bases and J dropped 4 bases, with 9 bases sitting between them. The CDR3 spans 13 residues. CDR3 residues: CASSLGEGTEAFF. For the CDR3, the DNA is TGTGCCAGCAGTTTGGGTGAGGGCACTGAAGCTTTCTTT.

The V gene is TRBV30, the J gene TRBJ1-2; D uncertain. The CDR3 loop spans 12 amino acids. Trimming cost V 3 bases and J 7 bases, with 12 bases left between them. Looked up from germline, CDR1 is GTSNPN and CDR2 is SVGIG (reference sequence). The CDR3 DNA is TGTGCCTGGAGGGACTTGAAATTTGGCTACACCTTC. Translating gives CAWRDLKFGYTF.

The chain links TRBV5-1 to TRBJ2-7; 9 bases fit TRBD2. The CDR3 length is 15 residues. The ends lost 2 bases at V and 0 bases at J; junction bases unmatched: 3. Germline V gene sequence: CDR1 SGHRS, CDR2 YFSETQ. The CDR3 is CASSFGSGSSYEQYF. CDR3 nucleotides: TGCGCCAGCAGCTTTGGTAGCGGGAGCTCCTACGAGCAGTACTTC.

This chain joins TRBV30 and TRBJ1-1, with D uncertain. CDR1 is GTSNPN, CDR2 SVGIG, per germline (reference sequence). The germline V and J ends were trimmed by 2 bases and 4 bases, with 11 bases remaining between them. The CDR3 extends over 13 amino acids. The CDR3 reads CAWSPIIGTEAFF. The DNA of the CDR3 is TGTGCCTGGAGTCCCATCATCGGCACTGAAGCTTTCTTT.

V gene TRBV5-1 combines with J gene TRBJ1-4; 8 nucleotides match TRBD1. After removal of 0 bases from V and 4 bases from J, the junction contained 8 bases not matched to a gene. Germline V gene data show CDR1 as SGHRS and CDR2 as YFSETQ. The CDR3 loop spans 17 amino acids. For the CDR3, the DNA is TGCGCCAGCAGCTTGGATCAGGGGGCTCCTCTTAATGAAAAACTGTTTTTT. Translation gives CASSLDQGAPLNEKLFF.

This rearrangement joins TRBV24-1 to TRBJ2-2; tentatively, D is TRBD1 (6 bases). The CDR3 consists of 16 residues. Germline values: CDR1 KGHDR, CDR2 SFDVKD. The ends were cut back, 4 bases at V and 0 bases at J, with 11 bases in the middle. The CDR3 sequence: CATSDTGTPNTGELFF. In DNA form, the CDR3 reads TGTGCCACCAGTGACACGGGGACACCGAACACCGGGGAGCTGTTTTTT.

This chain joins TRBV5-6 and TRBJ1-2, with 12 bases identical to TRBD1. The germline gives CDR1 SGHDT, CDR2 YYEEEE. CDR3 length: 16 amino acids. V shed 2 bases, J shed 6 bases, and the junction held 8 bases outside the gene matches. CDR3 nucleotides: TGTGCCAGCAGCTTCTCCTCGGGACAGGGGGCTGATGGCTACACCTTC. Amino acid sequence: CASSFSSGQGADGYTF.

This chain links TRBV27 with TRBJ2-3; no firm D call. Germline V gene data show CDR1 as MNHEY and CDR2 as SMNVEV (reference sequence). V shed 0 bases and J shed 2 bases, with 15 bases lying between them. There are 17 residues in the CDR3. Written as DNA, the CDR3 is TGTGCCAGCAGTTTATCGGCCCTTTATTCTGACACAGATACGCAGTATTTT. Its protein product is CASSLSALYSDTDTQYF.

The chain joins TRBV20-1 to TRBJ2-7, with D unresolved. From germline, CDR1 is DFQATT and CDR2 SNEGSKA (reference sequence). V lost 6 bases and J lost 3, with 12 bases in between. This CDR3 contains 12 residues. The CDR3 here is CSARHSDYEQYF. CDR3 sequence (DNA): TGCAGTGCAAGGCACTCCGACTACGAGCAGTACTTC.

The chain recombines TRBV19 with TRBJ1-5, with 8 bases identical to TRBD1. V shed 1 base, J shed 8 bases, and the junction held 7 bases outside the gene matches. The CDR3 loop spans 15 amino acids. CDR1 is LNHDA and CDR2 is SQIVND in the germline V gene (reference sequence). This CDR3 reads CASSIGSRGLEPQHF. CDR3 sequence (DNA): TGTGCCAGTAGTATAGGTTCCAGGGGGCTTGAGCCCCAGCATTTT.

The rearrangement uses TRBV12-3 or TRBV12-4 and TRBJ1-5; tentative D call: TRBD1 (5 bases). CDR3 length: 15 amino acids. With 5 bases removed from V and 5 bases from J, the gap between germline ends came to 16 bases. The CDR3 DNA follows: TGTGCCAGCAGTCAGGGACCTCCTGGAGATCAGCCCCAGCATTTT. This sequence encodes CASSQGPPGDQPQHF.

This rearrangement joins TRBV4-3 to TRBJ2-5; 7 nucleotides align to TRBD2. Germline assignment: CDR1 LGHNA and CDR2 YSLEER. The V gene end was trimmed by 1 base and the J gene end by 5 bases; junction bases not matched to a gene: 7. The CDR3 runs 15 residues. The CDR3 reads CASSQGGGPAETQYF. The DNA of the CDR3 is TGCGCCAGCAGCCAAGGGGGAGGGCCGGCGGAGACCCAGTACTTC.